This T cell receptor (beta chain) was documented in a study of radiotherapy plus CTLA-4 blockade in lung cancer. Study overall: Disease control was achieved by just over 30% of patients, and objective responses by 18%.

A note on this clone: Its antigen is not known.

The table came from immunoSEQ multiplex PCR; TCRdb's copy has only in-frame clones and leaves some out. Of about 110,000 clones in the sample, about 85% are singletons; the top ten hold roughly 2.3%. Focal radiation plus CTLA-4 blockade with ipilimumab was administered to patients who had chemo-refractory metastatic non-small-cell lung cancer. The V end was cut by 2 bases, the J end by 2 bases, with 8 bases between. The CDR3 extends over 14 amino acids. From germline, CDR1 is SGHTS and CDR2 YDEGEE. Findings and limits, study-wide: After radiotherapy and ipilimumab, tumor-derived clones expanded in peripheral blood. In blood, early T cell clone dynamics reportedly predicted response best, together with interferon-beta.

Here the sequenced sample was peripheral blood, taken from a patient treated with radiotherapy plus ipilimumab. The TCR comes from a human donor with non-small cell lung cancer that progressed on radiotherapy plus ipilimumab. Some clones in this sample may be carry-over from other donors' samples. The J gene is TRBJ1-5, the V gene TRBV5-8; possible D gene TRBD1, 5 bases. The CDR3 DNA reads TGTGCCAGCAGCTTCGCACAGGGCAATCAGCCCCAGCATTTT. It yields the protein CASSFAQGNQPQHF.